The 15 T cell receptor beta chains below come from one sample, sequenced in a study of T cell responses to AZD1222 COVID-19 vaccine. Sequenced by immunoSEQ multiplex PCR; TCRdb stores in-frame clones only, minus some. Of 98,000 or so clones in the sample, about 81% were seen once. The specimen was peripheral blood, collected 28 days after the second AZD1222 dose. Receptor source: an adult who received the AZD1222 COVID-19 vaccine.

The chain recombines TRBV6-5 with TRBJ2-7; 7 bases agree with TRBD1. V was pared by 8 bases and J by 4 bases, with 8 bases of the junction left unmatched. In germline, CDR1 is MNHEY, CDR2 SVGAGI. The CDR3 runs to 13 residues. The CDR3 spells CASDDRVKYEQYF. The CDR3 DNA follows: TGTGCCAGCGACGACAGGGTCAAATACGAGCAGTACTTC.

A single count supports this clone. The chain joins TRBV10-3 to TRBJ1-2, with 7 bases aligning to TRBD1. Germline V gene sequence: CDR1 ENHRY, CDR2 SYGVKD. The CDR3 is made up of 14 amino acids. With V trimmed by 11 bases and J by 6 bases, 15 bases remained unmatched. DNA of the CDR3: TGTGCCGTAGCTTTCCGGGACAGTGGTAATGGCTACACCTTC. It translates to CAVAFRDSGNGYTF.

The CDR3 reads CSLRTHGAAYNEQFF. The CDR3 region has the DNA TGCAGCCTTAGGACCCACGGGGCCGCATATAATGAGCAGTTCTTC. The J gene is TRBJ2-1, the V gene TRBV29-1, with D perhaps given as TRBD1 or TRBD2 (5 bases each). The V and J ends lost 8 bases and 7 bases respectively, with 24 bases between them. CDR3 size: 15 residues. Germline CDR1 reads SQVTM; CDR2 reads ANQGSEA.

The genes are TRBV28 and TRBJ1-5, with D maybe TRBD1 (5 bases). Trimming pared 4 bases from V and 6 bases from J, leaving 10 bases between. The CDR3 runs to 13 residues. Germline CDR1 reads MDHEN; CDR2 reads SYDVKM. The CDR3 nucleotides read TGTGCCAGCAGTTCCTTTAGGGGTCAGCCCCAGCATTTT. Its translation is CASSSFRGQPQHF.

The chain couples TRBV2 to TRBJ1-6; TRBD1 agrees at 9 bases. Germline V gene data show CDR1 as SNHLY and CDR2 as FYNNEI. The CDR3 runs 13 residues. The V segment lost 7 bases and the J segment 8 bases; nucleotides outside the gene matches: 3. The CDR3 loop reads CASKGQGDSPLHF. The CDR3 coding sequence is TGTGCCAGCAAGGGACAGGGAGATTCACCCCTCCACTTT.

This chain links TRBV6-2 or TRBV6-3 with TRBJ2-6; D is tentatively TRBD1 or TRBD2 (5 bases each). The CDR3 totals 15 residues. CDR1 MNHEY and CDR2 SVGEGT come from the germline V gene. The V end was cut by 2 bases, the J end by 2 bases, with 7 bases between. CDR3 sequence reads: CASSYGGTGANVLTF. The CDR3 nucleotides read TGTGCCAGCAGTTACGGGGGAACTGGGGCCAACGTCCTGACTTTC.

V and J are TRBV9 and TRBJ2-3, with D possibly being TRBD2 (6 bases). The CDR3 sequence is 13 residues long. CDR1 is SGDLS and CDR2 is YYNGEE in the germline V gene. Trimming shortened V by 7 bases and J by 0 bases, and 9 bases separated the two germline ends. As DNA, the CDR3 is TGTGCCAGCGGGAGCGGGAGCACAGATACGCAGTATTTT. Translating gives CASGSGSTDTQYF.

The chain links TRBV4-3 to TRBJ2-2, with 7 positions matching TRBD2. The CDR3 has 15 amino acids. Germline CDR1 LGHNA, CDR2 YSLEER. The junction had 3 bases not matched to a gene; V was cut back by 0 bases and J by 5 bases. CDR3 nucleotides: TGCGCCAGCAGCCAAGATCAGGGAGGGACCGGGGAGCTGTTTTTT. Protein sequence: CASSQDQGGTGELFF.

V is TRBV5-1 and J is TRBJ2-1; TRBD2 aligns across 13 bases. Per the germline V gene, CDR1 is SGHRS and CDR2 is YFSETQ. The CDR3 totals 17 residues. V lost 1 base and J lost 8; bases outside the gene matches: 9. The CDR3 region is CASSLPTSGGRKDEQFF. The CDR3 bases are TGCGCCAGCAGCTTGCCGACTAGCGGGGGGCGAAAAGATGAGCAGTTCTTC.

This chain links TRBV27 with TRBJ2-2; a possible D gene is TRBD1 (6 bases). Trimming removed 6 bases at V and 3 bases at J, with 11 bases between. In germline, CDR1 is MNHEY, CDR2 SMNVEV (reference sequence). The CDR3 loop spans 14 amino acids. This chain's CDR3 is CASRVQGDTGELFF. The DNA for the CDR3 is TGTGCCAGCAGGGTACAGGGTGACACCGGGGAGCTGTTTTTT.

The J gene is TRBJ2-7, the V gene TRBV6-5; 11 positions match TRBD2. This CDR3 region has 14 residues. V dropped 5 bases and J dropped 3; count of bases not matched to a gene: 3. CDR1 MNHEY and CDR2 SVGAGI come from the germline V gene. CDR3 sequence reads: CASSRLAGNYEQYF. DNA for the CDR3: TGTGCCAGCAGTCGACTAGCGGGGAACTACGAGCAGTACTTC.

The rearrangement links TRBV18 to TRBJ1-1; 7 nucleotides match TRBD1. Germline V gives CDR1 KGHSH, CDR2 LQKENI. The CDR3 totals 15 residues. V dropped 6 bases and J dropped 1; count of bases not matched to a gene: 8. CDR3 nucleotide sequence: TGTGCCAGCTCGCTGCTGACAGGGACGAACACTGAAGCTTTCTTT. This sequence encodes CASSLLTGTNTEAFF.

The genes are TRBV7-9 and TRBJ1-2, with D perhaps TRBD1 (5 bases). With 1 base removed from V and 10 bases from J, the gap between germline ends came to 19 bases. CDR1 SEHNR and CDR2 FQNEAQ come from the germline V gene (reference sequence). This CDR3 spans 15 amino acids. The CDR3 DNA follows: TGTGCCAGCAGCTTAGTTATGCATCGGGGCGATGACTACACCTTC. It translates to CASSLVMHRGDDYTF.

The chain employs TRBV6-5 and TRBJ2-7; D remains unclear. CDR1 and CDR2 (germline): MNHEY, SVGAGI. V gave up 6 bases and J gave up 2 bases, with 14 bases separating them. CDR3 size: 14 residues. The CDR3 sequence: CASSDSGGPYEQYF. The CDR3 nucleotides read TGTGCCAGCAGCGACTCGGGTGGACCCTACGAGCAGTACTTC.

This clone was seen a few times. This chain links TRBV19 with TRBJ1-5; D gene unclear. CDR3 length: 15 residues. The germline V gene has CDR1 LNHDA and CDR2 SQIVND (reference sequence). The V gene lost 3 bases and the J gene lost 2 bases, with 11 bases spanning the gap. The CDR3: CASSMGSPGNQPQHF. The CDR3 coding sequence is TGTGCCAGTAGTATGGGCAGTCCGGGCAATCAGCCCCAGCATTTT.